The text below deals with one T cell receptor beta chain. The repertoire was sequenced with immunoSEQ multiplex PCR; TCRdb's copy has only in-frame clones and lacks some. The profile shows under 250,000 clones, around 88% of them singletons. Trimming cost V 3 bases and J 0 bases, with 13 bases left between them. Germline lookup yields CDR1 SGHDT and CDR2 YYEEEE. This CDR3 has 16 residues. These data come from a study of blood T cell repertoires in COVID-19. Material: peripheral blood. The sequence came from a woman aged 50 to 60 with acute or convalescent COVID-19. This chain joins TRBV5-6 and TRBJ1-5; D is perhaps TRBD1 (5 bases). The CDR3 bases are TGTGCCAGCAGCTCGGGACTTTCCGATAGCAATCAGCCCCAGCATTTT. Translated: CASSSGLSDSNQPQHF.